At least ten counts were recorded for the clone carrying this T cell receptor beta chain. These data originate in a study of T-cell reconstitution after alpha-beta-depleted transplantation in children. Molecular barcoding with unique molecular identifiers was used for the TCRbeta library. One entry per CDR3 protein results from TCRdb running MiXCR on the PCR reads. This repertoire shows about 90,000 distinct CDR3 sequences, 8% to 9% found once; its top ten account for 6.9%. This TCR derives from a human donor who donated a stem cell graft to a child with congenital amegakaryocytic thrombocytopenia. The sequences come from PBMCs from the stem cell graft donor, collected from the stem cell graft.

The DNA for the CDR3 is TGTGCCAGCAGCCCCCGGGGACAGAGCTCCTATAATTCACCCCTCCACTTT. Its translation: CASSPRGQSSYNSPLHF. The J gene is TRBJ1-6, the V gene TRBV9, with 7 bases lining up with TRBD1. CDR1 SGDLS and CDR2 YYNGEE come from the germline V gene. J lost 0 bases, V lost 4 bases, and 7 bases had no gene match. The CDR3 covers 17 residues.